This T cell receptor beta chain was captured in a study of molecular identifiers for immune sequencing clone quantification. Study-level points and caveats: Clones exceeding 20 RNA copies carried over 98% of effector molecules but under 1% of naive-cell molecules. Clone sizes could be underestimated for highly expanded clones when identical TCR molecules share a barcode.

This clonotype came up many times. Its antigen is still unknown. With 5 bases removed from V and 4 bases from J, the gap between germline ends came to 18 bases. CDR1 is PRHDT, CDR2 FYEKMQ, per germline (reference sequence). The CDR3 totals 15 residues. A single record per CDR3 protein comes from TCRdb applying MiXCR to the PCR reads. The sample has about 630,000 distinct CDR3 sequences, over 25% seen once. The chain uses TRBV13 and TRBJ2-7, with a tentative D call TRBD1 (6 bases). This sequence originates from a human donor in good health. Some libraries in this study had Jurkat cell RNA spiked in. Sequencing used naive CD8+ T cells from blood, with Jurkat cell RNA spiked in. The subset is: FACS-sorted CD8+CD4-CCR7+CD45RA+ naive T cells. CDR3 in amino acids: CASSPGRDIIYEQYF. CDR3 coding DNA: TGTGCCAGCAGCCCGGGCCGGGACATAATTTACGAGCAGTACTTC.